A single sample is the source of the 22 T cell receptor beta chains below, sequenced in a study of glioma-infiltrating T cells after dendritic cell vaccination. Time point given: after dendritic cell vaccination, including at tumor progression/relapse. The assay was immunoSEQ multiplex PCR, and TCRdb's table has in-frame clones only and misses some. Of approximately 99,000 clones listed, roughly 80% are singletons. Sequencing used blood, obtained after dendritic cell vaccination. These receptors were obtained from a human donor with glioblastoma.

The chain employs TRBV6-1 and TRBJ2-7; 8 bases agree with TRBD2. CDR3 size: 15 residues. Looked up from germline, CDR1 is MNHNS and CDR2 is SASEGT. J lost 2 bases, V lost 3 bases, and 6 bases had no gene match. Here the CDR3 DNA reads TGTGCCAGCAGTGATCATCCTAGCGGGCCCTACGAGCAGTACTTC. It translates to CASSDHPSGPYEQYF.

Note on this clone: An end of the junction does not agree with germline; a read error may underlie this. The V call is TRBV4-1, the J call TRBJ1-1; 9 nucleotides align to TRBD1. The V gene's germline CDR1 is MGHRA and CDR2 YSYEKL. The CDR3 spans 14 residues. CDR3 bases: TGTGCCAGCAGCCAGACGGCGGGACAGGGAGAAGCTTTCTTT. Its protein product is CASSQTAGQGEAFF.

The CDR3 coding sequence is TGTGCCAGCAGCCCGGGACTAGCGGGAGTTGATACGCAGTATTTT. Translated, it gives CASSPGLAGVDTQYF. The chain combines TRBV7-9 with TRBJ2-3; 14 bases agree with TRBD2. Germline V gene lookup returns CDR1 SEHNR and CDR2 FQNEAQ (reference sequence). This CDR3 spans 15 amino acids. Germline trimming cut 5 bases from V and 6 bases from J; bases unmatched to any gene: 4.

This sequence joins TRBV6-6 and TRBJ2-2; TRBD2 might be the D (6 bases). The ends were cut back, 5 bases at V and 4 bases at J, with 17 bases in the middle. Germline lookup yields CDR1 MNHNY and CDR2 SVGAGI (reference sequence). CDR3 length: 16 residues. CDR3 bases: TGTGCCAGCAGTCTCCTCGCTGGGAGGAGCACCGGGGAGCTGTTTTTT. The encoded protein is CASSLLAGRSTGELFF.

This clone was seen at least ten times. The chain couples TRBV27 to TRBJ2-3; D remains ambiguous. V was pared by 5 bases and J by 2 bases, with 14 bases between. Germline V gene data show CDR1 as MNHEY and CDR2 as SMNVEV (reference sequence). The CDR3 spans 15 residues. The CDR3, as DNA: TGTGCCAGCAGTCCATTGATAGCCTACACAGATACGCAGTATTTT. It specifies CASSPLIAYTDTQYF.

J is TRBJ1-2 and V is TRBV19, with a weak D call TRBD1 (5 bases). The germline CDR1 and CDR2 sequences are LNHDA and SQIVND (reference sequence). V was cut by 8 bases and J by 7 bases, with 14 bases left in between. This CDR3 is 12 amino acids long. As DNA, the CDR3 is TGTGCCAGTGGGATTGGGGGAGGTGGCTACACCTTC. It yields the protein CASGIGGGGYTF. The full variable domain, its missing parts supplied by reference TRBV19 and TRBJ1-2, is DGGITQSPKYLFRKEGQNVTLSCEQNLNHDAMYWYRQDPGQGLRLIYYSQIVNDFQKGDIAEGYSVSREKKESFPLTVTSAQKNPTAFYLCASGIGGGGYTFGSGTRLTVV.

The rearrangement links TRBV6-1 to TRBJ1-5; D not certain. Germline CDR1 MNHNS, CDR2 SASEGT. This CDR3 is 14 amino acids long. Trimming took 3 bases from V and 0 from J, leaving 6 bases between them. The CDR3 coding sequence is TGTGCCAGCAGTGACGGTTATAGCAATCAGCCCCAGCATTTT. Its protein is CASSDGYSNQPQHF.

V gene TRBV19 combines with J gene TRBJ1-2, with D possibly being TRBD1 (6 bases). V shed 6 bases and J shed 5 bases, with 16 bases lying between them. The CDR3 extends over 14 amino acids. Germline CDR1 and CDR2: LNHDA and SQIVND (reference sequence). CDR3 amino acids: CASSLEGGRYGYTF. The CDR3 DNA reads TGTGCCAGTAGCCTAGAAGGGGGACGGTATGGCTACACCTTC.

The CDR3 DNA sequence: TGTGCCAGCAGTAGAGGACAGGGGCCTTACCAAGAGACCCAGTACTTC. The encoded protein is CASSRGQGPYQETQYF. This chain uses TRBV6-6 with TRBJ2-5; 9 bases align to TRBD1. The CDR3 runs to 16 residues. With 5 bases clipped from V and 0 bases from J, the junction kept 7 bases outside the gene matches. CDR1 is MNHNY, CDR2 SVGAGI, per germline (reference sequence).

The gene calls are TRBV7-9 and TRBJ2-5, with D perhaps TRBD1 (6 bases). There are 16 residues in the CDR3. CDR1 and CDR2 from the germline V gene are SEHNR and FQNEAQ (reference sequence). V dropped 2 bases and J dropped 5 bases, with 18 bases sitting between them. The CDR3 nucleotides read TGTGCCAGCAGCTTATCGGATCACAGGGTTGGGGAGACCCAGTACTTC. As protein: CASSLSDHRVGETQYF.

This clone showed up just a few times. The chain combines TRBV5-4 with TRBJ1-2, with D possibly TRBD1 on 5 matching bases. Trimming left V 2 bases short and J 2 bases short, with 7 bases between. The CDR3 is 13 residues long. CDR1 SGHNT and CDR2 YYREEE come from the germline V gene (reference sequence). The CDR3 sequence: CASSFKGNYGYTF. The CDR3 bases are TGTGCCAGCAGCTTTAAGGGGAACTATGGCTACACCTTC.

This chain uses TRBV5-1 with TRBJ2-5, with 11 bases lining up with TRBD2. CDR3 length equals 15 residues. CDR1 and CDR2 (germline): SGHRS, YFSETQ. With V trimmed by 7 bases and J by 4 bases, 9 bases remained unmatched. CDR3 coding DNA: TGCGCCAGCTCAGGGAAACTAGCGGGAGCAGAGACCCAGTACTTC. Translation gives CASSGKLAGAETQYF.

This chain joins TRBV28 and TRBJ2-1, with TRBD1 matching over 8 bases. The CDR3 runs to 15 residues. V trimming: 5 bases; J trimming: 3 bases; junction bases outside the gene matches: 6. Germline V CDR1 and CDR2: MDHEN, SYDVKM. CDR3 amino acids: CASSHGQGDYNEQFF. The CDR3 nucleotides are TGTGCCAGCAGTCACGGACAGGGAGACTACAATGAGCAGTTCTTC.

The chain couples TRBV5-1 to TRBJ1-4; D is ambiguous. The CDR3 loop spans 14 amino acids. V was clipped by 4 bases and J by 3 bases, with 10 bases between them. Germline lookup yields CDR1 SGHRS and CDR2 YFSETQ. The CDR3 sequence is CASSPGFANEKLFF. The CDR3 DNA follows: TGCGCCAGCAGCCCGGGGTTCGCTAATGAAAAACTGTTTTTT. Complete variable domain (other parts from reference TRBV5-1 and TRBJ1-4): KAGVTQTPRYLIKTRGQQVTLSCSPISGHRSVSWYQQTPGQGLQFLFEYFSETQRNKGNFPGRFSGRQFSNSRSEMNVSTLELGDSALYLCASSPGFANEKLFFGSGTQLSVL.

Written as DNA, the CDR3 is TGTGCCAGCAAAAATCCGGGGGAGCTGTTTTTT. Protein product: CASKNPGELFF. This chain connects TRBV2 to TRBJ2-2; D remains unclear. The CDR3 spans 11 residues. V gave up 7 bases and J gave up 8 bases, with 8 bases separating them. Germline V gives CDR1 SNHLY, CDR2 FYNNEI. Complete variable domain (other parts from reference TRBV2 and TRBJ2-2): EPEVTQTPSHQVTQMGQEVILRCVPISNHLYFYWYRQILGQKVEFLVSFYNNEISEKSEIFDDQFSVERPDGSNFTLKIRSTKLEDSAMYFCASKNPGELFFGEGSRLTVL.

The chain carries TRBV5-1 and TRBJ2-1; 7 bases line up with TRBD1. The CDR3 sequence is 14 residues long. J lost 7 bases, V lost 1 base, and 5 bases had no gene match. Germline CDR1 reads SGHRS; CDR2 reads YFSETQ. CDR3 residues: CASSLRDRVNEQFF. The DNA of the CDR3 is TGCGCCAGCAGCTTGCGTGACAGGGTAAATGAGCAGTTCTTC. The full variable domain, rest sourced from reference TRBV5-1 and TRBJ2-1, is KAGVTQTPRYLIKTRGQQVTLSCSPISGHRSVSWYQQTPGQGLQFLFEYFSETQRNKGNFPGRFSGRQFSNSRSEMNVSTLELGDSALYLCASSLRDRVNEQFFGPGTRLTVL.

V usage is TRBV5-1 and J usage is TRBJ2-1; D unresolved. V lost 4 bases to trimming and J lost 5 bases, with 16 bases between them. CDR1 and CDR2 from the germline V gene are SGHRS and YFSETQ. The CDR3 loop spans 15 amino acids. CDR3 in amino acids: CASSRVVEGDNEQFF. The CDR3, as DNA: TGCGCCAGCAGCCGGGTAGTAGAAGGCGACAATGAGCAGTTCTTC. Full variable domain (missing parts from reference TRBV5-1 and TRBJ2-1): KAGVTQTPRYLIKTRGQQVTLSCSPISGHRSVSWYQQTPGQGLQFLFEYFSETQRNKGNFPGRFSGRQFSNSRSEMNVSTLELGDSALYLCASSRVVEGDNEQFFGPGTRLTVL.

V and J are TRBV7-9 and TRBJ1-4; weak D call: TRBD1 (6 bases). V was trimmed by 4 bases and J by 8 bases, leaving 14 bases between them. CDR1 is SEHNR, CDR2 FQNEAQ, per germline (reference sequence). This CDR3 contains 14 residues. The DNA of the CDR3 is TGTGCCAGCAGCTCCATGACAGGCCGAGAAAAACTGTTTTTT. Translating it yields CASSSMTGREKLFF. Complete variable domain (other parts from reference TRBV7-9 and TRBJ1-4): DTGVSQNPRHKITKRGQNVTFRCDPISEHNRLYWYRQTLGQGPEFLTYFQNEAQLEKSRLLSDRFSAERPKGSFSTLEIQRTEQGDSAMYLCASSSMTGREKLFFGSGTQLSVL.

This clone has a single count. The V call is TRBV6-1, the J call TRBJ1-5, with 7 bases aligning to TRBD1. CDR1 MNHNS and CDR2 SASEGT come from the germline V gene. The CDR3 has 11 residues. V lost 6 bases and J lost 7; bases outside the gene matches: 0. CDR3 sequence reads: CASRQGQPQHF. For the CDR3, the DNA is TGTGCCAGCAGACAGGGGCAGCCCCAGCATTTT.

CDR3 nucleotide sequence: TGTGCCAGCAGCTGGGGGGGTGAAAAACTGTTTTTT. Its translation: CASSWGGEKLFF. The chain recombines TRBV7-9 with TRBJ1-4, with D possibly being TRBD1 (5 bases). Per germline, CDR1 SEHNR and CDR2 FQNEAQ (reference sequence). Trimming left V 4 bases short and J 7 bases short, with 7 bases between. CDR3 size: 12 residues.

The rearrangement joins TRBV19 to TRBJ2-1; D remains ambiguous. CDR3 length: 13 amino acids. Germline loops: CDR1 LNHDA, CDR2 SQIVND (reference sequence). The V gene lost 5 bases and the J gene lost 4 bases, with 9 bases spanning the gap. The CDR3 is CASSVSYYNEQFF. CDR3 DNA sequence: TGTGCCAGTAGTGTGTCTTATTACAATGAGCAGTTCTTC.

This chain connects TRBV25-1 to TRBJ1-4, with 10 bases fitting TRBD1. Germline-derived CDR1 and CDR2 are MGHDK and SYGVNS. Trimming took 2 bases from V and 2 from J; bases not matched to a gene: 2. The CDR3 is 16 residues long. The CDR3 loop is CASSERQGATNEKLFF. The CDR3 DNA follows: TGTGCCAGCAGTGAAAGACAGGGGGCGACTAATGAAAAACTGTTTTTT.